A single sample is the source of the 32 T cell receptor beta chains below, sequenced in a study of metastatic and nonmetastatic thyroid tumors. TCRdb reprocessed the PCR reads using MiXCR. The sample comprises some 55,000 clones, more than 25% of which are singletons, and 15% to 20% rests with the top ten. Patients were all untreated before their thyroid surgery. Sequencing was carried out using blood. These receptors were obtained from a female donor with papillary thyroid cancer or a benign thyroid nodule (not recorded which). Some clones in this sample may be carry-over from other donors' samples.

This rearrangement joins TRBV7-6 to TRBJ2-1; possible D gene TRBD2, 5 bases. Germline V lookup: CDR1 SGHVS, CDR2 FNYEAQ. The germline V and J ends were trimmed by 5 bases and 10 bases, with 15 bases remaining between them. This CDR3 has 13 residues. The CDR3 loop is CASSPGLVMEQFF. The CDR3 DNA reads TGTGCCAGCAGCCCCGGACTGGTGATGGAGCAGTTCTTC.

The chain links TRBV4-2 to TRBJ2-1; D might be TRBD2 (6 bases). The CDR3 is made up of 16 amino acids. CDR1 and CDR2 from the germline V gene are LGHNA and YNFKEQ. Deletions cut 1 base from V and 8 bases from J, with 18 bases between. CDR3 coding DNA: TGTGCCAGCAGCCAAGTCAGTGGAGGCACGGGGGATGAGCAGTTCTTC. This translates into CASSQVSGGTGDEQFF.

On this clone: At one end the junction does not follow the germline gene, possibly because of a read error. V and J are TRBV7-9 and TRBJ2-2; 14 bases are a match to TRBD2. The CDR3 extends over 15 amino acids. From germline, CDR1 is SEHNR and CDR2 FQNEAQ (reference sequence). The CDR3 nucleotides read TGTGCCGGCAGAGGACTAGCGGGAGGAGCCGGGGAGCTGTTTTTT. This translates into CAGRGLAGGAGELFF.

As concerns this clone: This same CDR3 is encoded by further DNA sequences in the sample. The rearrangement joins TRBV20-1 to TRBJ2-5; 12 nucleotides line up with TRBD2. The germline gives CDR1 DFQATT, CDR2 SNEGSKA (reference sequence). J gave up 5 bases and V 3 bases, and 4 bases lay outside the gene matches. This CDR3 is 14 amino acids long. The CDR3 DNA reads as TGCAGTGCTAGTAAGCTAGCGGGAGGGGAGACCCAGTACTTC. This codes for CSASKLAGGETQYF.

Here the CDR3 reads CASSRQGAGEQYF. In DNA, the CDR3 is TGCGCCAGCAGCAGACAGGGGGCGGGGGAGCAGTACTTC. The chain employs TRBV5-1 and TRBJ2-7; 10 bases line up with TRBD1. Trimming removed 4 bases from V and 7 bases from J; junction bases left unmatched: 5. From germline, CDR1 is SGHRS and CDR2 YFSETQ. The CDR3 is made up of 13 amino acids. The full variable domain, with the rest looked up from reference TRBV5-1 and TRBJ2-7, is KAGVTQTPRYLIKTRGQQVTLSCSPISGHRSVSWYQQTPGQGLQFLFEYFSETQRNKGNFPGRFSGRQFSNSRSEMNVSTLELGDSALYLCASSRQGAGEQYFGPGTRLTVT.

This clone has just a few counts. This chain links TRBV30 with TRBJ1-2; 7 positions agree with TRBD1. CDR3 length: 11 amino acids. V lost 6 bases to trimming and J lost 8 bases; unmatched junction nucleotides: 6. Looked up from germline, CDR1 is GTSNPN and CDR2 is SVGIG (reference sequence). CDR3 sequence: CACDRAPGYTF. In DNA form, the CDR3 reads TGTGCCTGTGACAGGGCGCCCGGCTACACCTTC.

This chain connects TRBV5-1 to TRBJ2-7; 7 nucleotides agree with TRBD2. The CDR3 consists of 15 residues. The germline gives CDR1 SGHRS, CDR2 YFSETQ. After removal of 4 bases from V and 5 bases from J, the junction contained 12 bases not matched to a gene. The CDR3 protein is CASSPLGGKEDEQYF. The CDR3 nucleotides are TGCGCCAGCAGCCCCCTGGGAGGGAAGGAGGACGAGCAGTACTTC.

This clone turned up a few times. The chain has TRBV20-1 and TRBJ1-2; 7 bases line up with TRBD1. The germline V gene encodes CDR1 DFQATT and CDR2 SNEGSKA (reference sequence). V shed 3 bases and J 6 bases; nucleotides not matched to a gene: 10. The CDR3 is made up of 14 amino acids. CDR3 coding DNA: TGCAGTGCTAGCCACGATGAGGGGGCGAATGGCTACACCTTC. Translation: CSASHDEGANGYTF.

The rearrangement joins TRBV11-3 to TRBJ2-7, with TRBD1 as a possible D gene (6 bases). Trimming pared 7 bases from V and 4 bases from J, leaving 17 bases between. In germline, CDR1 is SGHNT, CDR2 YENEEA. The CDR3 is made up of 14 amino acids. This CDR3 is CASTPEQGHYEQYF. Written as DNA, the CDR3 is TGTGCCAGCACCCCGGAACAGGGTCATTACGAGCAGTACTTC.

The table lists this clone with many counts. The chain is built from TRBV11-3 and TRBJ2-2; no clear D gene. The germline CDR1 and CDR2 sequences are SGHNT and YENEEA. Trimming pared 3 bases from V and 3 bases from J, leaving 2 bases between. The length of the CDR3 is 12 residues. The CDR3, as DNA: TGTGCCAGCAGCTTCGACACCGGGGAGCTGTTTTTT. It specifies CASSFDTGELFF.

A few counts support this clone. The V and J genes are TRBV28 and TRBJ2-7; a weak D match, TRBD1 (6 bases). The CDR3 is 15 residues long. Looked up from germline, CDR1 is MDHEN and CDR2 is SYDVKM. Trimming left V 1 base short and J 6 bases short, with 16 bases between. The CDR3 DNA reads as TGTGCCAGCAGTTTATCTCCACAGGGCTGGGGCGAGCAGTACTTC. Translated: CASSLSPQGWGEQYF.

The sample holds many counts of this clone. The gene calls are TRBV11-1 and TRBJ2-7; D might be TRBD1 (6 bases). The CDR3 covers 14 residues. The germline CDR1 and CDR2 sequences are SGHAT and FQDESV (reference sequence). The V end was cut by 2 bases, the J end by 1 base, with 9 bases between. CDR3 amino acids: CASSLSGDSYEQYF. The CDR3 bases are TGTGCCAGCAGCTTATCAGGGGATTCCTACGAGCAGTACTTC.

The V and J genes are TRBV20-1 and TRBJ1-2, with a tentative D call TRBD1 (6 bases). The CDR3 has 15 residues. Germline CDR1 reads DFQATT; CDR2 reads SNEGSKA (reference sequence). Trimming took 0 bases from V and 0 from J, leaving 11 bases between them. The CDR3 DNA sequence: TGCAGTGCTAGAGATCAAGGGGGGTCTAACTATGGCTACACCTTC. Protein: CSARDQGGSNYGYTF.

V gene TRBV5-5 combines with J gene TRBJ1-2; D unclear. Germline V CDR1 and CDR2: SGHKS, YYEKEE (reference sequence). The length of the CDR3 is 15 residues. V lost 0 bases and J lost 9, with 18 bases in between. The CDR3 DNA follows: TGTGCCAGCAGCTTGGCCGGTGGAGGGTACCTACGCTACACCTTC. Its protein is CASSLAGGGYLRYTF.

The chain has TRBV4-1 and TRBJ1-3, with D possibly matching TRBD1 (6 bases). The CDR3 is made up of 16 amino acids. Trimming removed 7 bases from V and 0 bases from J, with 16 bases in between. CDR1 MGHRA and CDR2 YSYEKL come from the germline V gene. This CDR3 reads CASIRGLGSSGNTIYF. In DNA form, the CDR3 reads TGCGCCAGCATCCGGGGGCTGGGGAGCTCTGGAAACACCATATATTTT.

This clone has ten or more counts. This sequence joins TRBV5-1 and TRBJ2-1; unclear D gene. Trimming pared 0 bases from V and 3 bases from J, leaving 7 bases between. CDR1 is SGHRS, CDR2 YFSETQ, per germline. The CDR3 contains 14 residues. This CDR3 reads CASSLEPGYNEQFF. The CDR3 nucleotides read TGCGCCAGCAGCTTGGAACCGGGCTACAATGAGCAGTTCTTC.

This clone showed up just a few times. V is TRBV19 and J is TRBJ1-2, with D possibly matching TRBD1 (6 bases). CDR1 LNHDA and CDR2 SQIVND come from the germline V gene (reference sequence). Deletions cut 9 bases from V and 4 bases from J, with 18 bases between. CDR3 length: 14 amino acids. The CDR3: CASTPGQRSYGYTF. The DNA for the CDR3 is TGTGCCAGCACCCCCGGACAGAGGAGCTATGGCTACACCTTC.

This chain uses TRBV7-2 with TRBJ2-2; D is undetermined. The ends were cut back, 0 bases at V and 1 base at J, with 12 bases in the middle. CDR1 is SGHTA and CDR2 is FQGNSA in the germline V gene. The CDR3 totals 17 residues. The CDR3 protein is CASSLAGWALNTGELFF. CDR3 nucleotides: TGTGCCAGCAGCTTAGCTGGCTGGGCCCTGAACACCGGGGAGCTGTTTTTT.

V gene TRBV30 combines with J gene TRBJ2-2; D is undetermined. Trimming cost V 3 bases and J 5 bases, with 10 bases left between them. This CDR3 has 13 amino acids. CDR1 and CDR2 (germline): GTSNPN, SVGIG (reference sequence). For the CDR3, the DNA is TGTGCCTGGAGCGCAAGTTGGACCGGGGAGCTGTTTTTT. Residues: CAWSASWTGELFF.

This sequence joins TRBV11-2 and TRBJ2-7, with D tentatively TRBD2 (6 bases). Germline V gives CDR1 SGHAT, CDR2 FQNNGV. Trimming stripped 5 bases from V and 0 bases from J, with 11 bases between. The CDR3 runs to 14 residues. This CDR3 is CASSPLARSYEQYF. CDR3 DNA sequence: TGTGCCAGCAGCCCCCTAGCGCGCTCCTACGAGCAGTACTTC.

The sample holds a few counts of this clone. This chain joins TRBV10-3 and TRBJ1-2; D unclear. CDR1 is ENHRY, CDR2 SYGVKD, per germline. Trimming removed 4 bases from V and 1 base from J, with 10 bases in between. The CDR3 length is 14 residues. CDR3 protein: CAISGSGGNYGYTF. As DNA, the CDR3 is TGTGCCATCAGTGGGTCGGGCGGTAACTATGGCTACACCTTC.

CDR3 in DNA: TGTGCCAGCTCACCAGCTCTCCAGCGGGGCTCCTACGAGCAGTACTTC. Protein: CASSPALQRGSYEQYF. The rearrangement uses TRBV18 and TRBJ2-7, with 7 nucleotides matching TRBD2. V was clipped by 2 bases and J by 0 bases; unmatched bases: 7. CDR1 KGHSH and CDR2 LQKENI come from the germline V gene. The CDR3 sequence is 16 residues long.

The rearrangement uses TRBV7-9 and TRBJ1-2, with D unclear. This CDR3 has 13 residues. The germline V gene encodes CDR1 SEHNR and CDR2 FQNEAQ (reference sequence). Between the trimmed V and J ends, which lost 1 base and 3 bases, there was a span of 6 bases. The CDR3 region is CASSLGGDYGYTF. The CDR3 region has the DNA TGTGCCAGCAGCTTAGGCGGGGACTATGGCTACACCTTC.

This clone has a handful of counts. This chain connects TRBV19 to TRBJ2-2; possibly TRBD2 for D (5 bases). The germline gives CDR1 LNHDA, CDR2 SQIVND (reference sequence). Trimming cost V 3 bases and J 5 bases, with 10 bases left between them. The CDR3 contains 14 residues. The CDR3 DNA is TGTGCCAGTAGTATTGGGAGAGGGACCGGGGAGCTGTTTTTT. Its translation is CASSIGRGTGELFF. Filled out from reference TRBV19 and TRBJ2-2, the complete variable domain reads DGGITQSPKYLFRKEGQNVTLSCEQNLNHDAMYWYRQDPGQGLRLIYYSQIVNDFQKGDIAEGYSVSREKKESFPLTVTSAQKNPTAFYLCASSIGRGTGELFFGEGSRLTVL.

This clone was observed many times. The chain is built from TRBV2 and TRBJ1-4, with 7 bases fitting TRBD1. V dropped 5 bases and J dropped 10; count of bases not matched to a gene: 7. The CDR3 contains 13 residues. Germline values: CDR1 SNHLY, CDR2 FYNNEI. CDR3 amino acids: CASSTGTARKLFF. The DNA of the CDR3 is TGTGCCAGCAGTACAGGGACAGCAAGAAAACTGTTTTTT.

This clone was detected ten times or more. A junction end diverges from the germline sequence, so it may reflect a read error. The V call is TRBV19, the J call TRBJ1-4; a weak D match, TRBD1 (5 bases). This CDR3 has 14 residues. The germline CDR1 and CDR2 sequences are LNHDA and SQIVND (reference sequence). CDR3 nucleotide sequence: TGTGCCAGTAACAAACCAGGGACTAATGAAGAACTGTTTTTT. This translates into CASNKPGTNEELFF.

This chain links TRBV5-1 with TRBJ2-3; the D call may be TRBD1 or TRBD2 (5 bases each). V shed 1 base and J shed 0 bases, with 9 bases lying between them. Per germline, CDR1 SGHRS and CDR2 YFSETQ. The CDR3 has 15 residues. The CDR3: CASSLFGDSTDTQYF. CDR3 coding DNA: TGCGCCAGCAGCTTGTTCGGGGACAGCACAGATACGCAGTATTTT.

This chain joins TRBV6-1 and TRBJ2-7; 10 nucleotides line up with TRBD1. Looked up from germline, CDR1 is MNHNS and CDR2 is SASEGT. The ends lost 2 bases at V and 4 bases at J; junction bases unmatched: 11. This CDR3 has 17 amino acids. The CDR3 nucleotides are TGTGCCAGCAGTGAATTTCTGGGACAGGGGTACTTTTACGAGCAGTACTTC. Protein sequence: CASSEFLGQGYFYEQYF.

A few counts support this clone. In nucleotides, the CDR3 is TGTGCCAGCAGCCAAGATCTAAGGGGCAATAGTGGCTACACCTTC. It codes for CASSQDLRGNSGYTF. This sequence joins TRBV4-2 and TRBJ1-2; the D gene is possibly TRBD1 (5 bases). V lost 0 bases to trimming and J lost 7 bases, with 15 bases between them. Germline CDR1 reads LGHNA; CDR2 reads YNFKEQ. CDR3 length: 15 residues.

This clone was recorded a few times. V gene TRBV12-3 or TRBV12-4 combines with J gene TRBJ2-1, with D possibly TRBD2 on 6 matching bases. Trimming left V 3 bases short and J 9 bases short, with 15 bases between. CDR3 length: 14 residues. The CDR3 here is CASSFGTLGGEQFF. For the CDR3, the DNA is TGTGCCAGCAGTTTCGGCACTCTGGGAGGTGAGCAGTTCTTC.

V is TRBV6-1 and J is TRBJ2-6; 7 bases align to TRBD2. V shed 6 bases and J 3 bases; nucleotides not matched to a gene: 2. CDR3 length: 14 residues. The germline CDR1 and CDR2 sequences are MNHNS and SASEGT. The CDR3 here is CASRSGGGANVLTF. DNA of the CDR3: TGTGCCAGCAGGTCGGGAGGTGGGGCCAACGTCCTGACTTTC.

CDR3 protein: CAWSVVSGNTIYF. In DNA, the CDR3 is TGTGCCTGGAGTGTTGTCTCTGGAAACACCATATATTTT. The genes are TRBV30 and TRBJ1-3, with D uncertain. The ends were cut back, 0 bases at V and 0 bases at J, with 3 bases in the middle. The CDR3 contains 13 residues. Germline V gives CDR1 GTSNPN, CDR2 SVGIG (reference sequence).